Listed here is a single TCR beta chain. This clonotype has just a few counts. The antigen this receptor binds is unknown. No base-level quality is on record; no much larger clone is a single base apart. This record belongs to a study of early T cells in non-severe SARS-CoV-2 infection (dated by TCRdb to about 2021). Background for the entire study: Because TCR sequencing relied on bulk RNA taken from unsorted whole blood, pairing of alpha and beta chains was not possible.

Overall study outcomes, separate from this receptor: VDJdb matching was skewed toward anti-spike CD8 responses, so virus-specific expansions were likely underestimated and private and CD4 specificities were missed.

V loses 1 base, J loses 2 bases, and the germline ends lie 11 bases apart. The germline V gene yields MNHEY for CDR1 and SVGEGT for CDR2. The CDR3 starts with the cysteine, ends with the phenylalanine, and has 15 residues. CDR3 DNA only is kept here, 45 bases in frame from base 1. The library relied on 5' RACE. Sequencing was performed on a NextSeq 500. The TCR library protocol attached unique molecular identifiers to individual cDNA molecules to correct for sequencing error and PCR bias. Both TCR alpha and beta chains were sequenced, and tight co-correlation was observed between alpha and beta sequence abundances in each sample. The paper's processing steps were these. Decombinator V4 was used to annotate TCR sequences for V gene, J gene and CDR3. TCRs were defined as expanded if a significant change between any two time points was detected under a Poisson model with p below 0.0001. Abundances of TCRs were expressed as counts per million after normalisation to the total number of TCRs sequenced in each sample. TRAV1-2 paired with TRAJ12, TRAJ20 or TRAJ33 defined MAIT TCRs, while TRAV10 paired with TRAJ18 defined iNKT TCRs. VDJdb, accessed 1 November 2021, was searched for CMV, EBV and SARS-CoV-2 annotated TCRs, excluding TCRs annotated for multiple antigens. TCRdb trimmed the raw reads at Q25, called clones with MiXCR and kept productive beta chains. Entries that share a CDR3 protein sequence are merged under the most common genes and DNA. These V and J calls rely on TCRdb rather than the paper's analysis. Recorded for this sample are about 52,000 distinct CDR3 sequences; roughly 9.6% of them occurred a single time. About 12% of the sample is held by the ten biggest clonotypes.

Set within a cohort of healthcare workers in London, UK, this nested case-control study involved weekly PCR testing of nasopharyngeal swabs along with blood sampling. Healthcare workers were enrolled in the week of the UK lockdown, from 23 to 31 March 2020, and were followed every week for up to about 16 weeks. The source is an adult who was a healthcare worker with PCR-confirmed SARS-CoV-2 infection or an uninfected control (not recorded which). Sequencing was done on a sample of whole blood. The chain employs TRBV6-2 or TRBV6-3 and TRBJ1-2, and possibly TRBD1, on 5 matching bases. This receptor carries the CDR3 CASSYYRTRNYGYTF. The nucleotide sequence is given as TGTGCCAGCAGTTACTACCGGACACGGAACTATGGCTACACCTTC.